Listed here are 32 T cell receptor beta chains from one sample, sequenced in a study of regulatory T cells in long-lasting Graves disease. Indicated time point: persistent/refractory GD, antithyroid drugs over 5 years with positive TRAb. From RNA extracted from PBMCs, the TCR library was made. CDR3 regions were amplified by Arm-PCR using iRepertoire HTBI primers to build TCR beta libraries. Each CDR3 protein is one row after TCRdb ran MiXCR on the multiplex PCR reads. The sample carries over 350,000 distinct CDR3 sequences, around 21% recorded once. The sequencing used peripheral blood mononuclear cells (PBMCs), collected when the disease was refractory, from a patient treated with antithyroid drugs. Every receptor here comes from a female donor with Graves disease.

This clonotype was recorded a few times. The chain's CDR3 is CSARTGQNSPLHF. CDR3 DNA: TGCAGTGCTCGGACAGGGCAAAATTCACCCCTCCACTTT. The chain uses TRBV20-1 and TRBJ1-6; 8 positions match TRBD1. V dropped 5 bases and J dropped 7; count of bases not matched to a gene: 4. This CDR3 has 13 amino acids. The germline V gene has CDR1 DFQATT and CDR2 SNEGSKA (reference sequence).

This clonotype was counted a few times. The chain uses TRBV19 and TRBJ1-4; possible D gene TRBD1, 6 bases. The CDR3 loop spans 13 amino acids. Germline V lookup: CDR1 LNHDA, CDR2 SQIVND (reference sequence). Between the trimmed V and J ends, which lost 9 bases and 10 bases, there was a span of 18 bases. The chain's CDR3 is CASGQTSGGKLFF. CDR3 DNA: TGTGCCAGCGGACAGACCTCCGGCGGAAAACTGTTTTTT.

This clonotype was seen a few times. DNA of the CDR3: TGTGCCAGCAGGCCAGGGCTGTTGGCTGAAGCTTTCTTT. It is translated as CASRPGLLAEAFF. The rearrangement links TRBV12-3 or TRBV12-4 to TRBJ1-1; D possibly corresponds to TRBD1 (5 bases). The V and J ends lost 6 bases and 6 bases respectively, with 14 bases between them. The CDR3 runs to 13 residues.

The rearrangement links TRBV28 to TRBJ2-1; D is perhaps TRBD2 (5 bases). The CDR3 length is 13 residues. Trimming cost V 6 bases and J 2 bases, with 8 bases left between them. Germline loops: CDR1 MDHEN, CDR2 SYDVKM. This CDR3 reads CASSERTYNEQFF. CDR3 in DNA: TGTGCCAGCAGCGAGCGGACCTACAATGAGCAGTTCTTC.

V gene TRBV30 combines with J gene TRBJ1-2; D uncertain. Trimming left V 3 bases short and J 4 bases short, with 12 bases between. Germline CDR1 is GTSNPN and CDR2 is SVGIG (reference sequence). The CDR3 loop spans 13 amino acids. The CDR3 coding sequence is TGTGCCTGGAGCCCGGCCTCCCTCTATGGCTACACCTTC. This encodes CAWSPASLYGYTF.

This clonotype turned up a few times. J is TRBJ2-7 and V is TRBV12-3 or TRBV12-4; possible D gene TRBD1, 5 bases. The V gene lost 4 bases and the J gene lost 6 bases, with 10 bases spanning the gap. The CDR3 contains 12 residues. The CDR3 spells CASSYTQGEQYF. CDR3 DNA: TGTGCCAGCAGTTATACGCAGGGCGAGCAGTACTTC.

The V gene is TRBV20-1, the J gene TRBJ1-1; no clear D gene. V lost 1 base and J 1 base, leaving 7 bases between the germline ends. This CDR3 is 13 amino acids long. Per germline, CDR1 DFQATT and CDR2 SNEGSKA (reference sequence). The CDR3 spells CSARGIRNTEAFF. The DNA for the CDR3 is TGCAGTGCTAGAGGTATAAGGAACACTGAAGCTTTCTTT.

This clonotype was detected ten times or more. V gene TRBV24-1 combines with J gene TRBJ2-5, with TRBD1 identical over 11 bases. Germline-derived CDR1 and CDR2 are KGHDR and SFDVKD. J lost 3 bases, V lost 4 bases, and 3 bases had no gene match. The CDR3 runs to 15 residues. CDR3 residues: CATSDAGQGEETQYF. DNA of the CDR3: TGTGCCACCAGTGACGCGGGACAGGGGGAAGAGACCCAGTACTTC.

This clonotype came up many times. The chain links TRBV28 to TRBJ1-2; D might be TRBD1 (5 bases). The CDR3 extends over 13 amino acids. Germline V gives CDR1 MDHEN, CDR2 SYDVKM. The germline V and J ends were trimmed by 7 bases and 4 bases, with 13 bases remaining between them. The chain's CDR3 is CASTLGGGYGYTF. CDR3 DNA: TGTGCCAGCACTCTGGGGGGAGGCTATGGCTACACCTTC.

The J gene is TRBJ2-1, the V gene TRBV6-1; 9 bases agree with TRBD2. Unmatched junction bases numbered 14, after V lost 7 bases and J lost 7 bases. The CDR3 length is 16 residues. CDR1 MNHNS and CDR2 SASEGT come from the germline V gene. The CDR3 bases are TGTGCCAGCAACTCCGGCCTAGCGGGACCCCTTAATGAGCAGTTCTTC. It translates to CASNSGLAGPLNEQFF.

This clonotype was observed at least ten times. This chain joins TRBV7-2 and TRBJ2-7, with D possibly TRBD1 on 5 matching bases. V was trimmed by 1 base and J by 2 bases, leaving 9 bases between them. CDR1 is SGHTA and CDR2 is FQGNSA in the germline V gene. The CDR3 sequence is 14 residues long. The CDR3 nucleotides read TGTGCCAGCAGCTTAGTGACAGAACCCTACGAGCAGTACTTC. It translates to CASSLVTEPYEQYF.

This clonotype was counted at least ten times. This sequence joins TRBV20-1 and TRBJ2-5, with TRBD1 matching over 7 bases. Germline CDR1 reads DFQATT; CDR2 reads SNEGSKA (reference sequence). The CDR3 totals 13 residues. V lost 4 bases and J lost 5; bases outside the gene matches: 7. The CDR3 DNA reads TGCAGTGCTACCCGGACAGGTGGGGAGACCCAGTACTTC. Amino acid sequence: CSATRTGGETQYF.

This chain links TRBV20-1 with TRBJ2-1; D call uncertain. Germline-derived CDR1 and CDR2 are DFQATT and SNEGSKA (reference sequence). This CDR3 has 12 amino acids. The CDR3 DNA reads TGCAGCACCGGTCGCGCCTACAATGAGCAGTTCTTC. Protein product: CSTGRAYNEQFF.

The chain recombines TRBV10-2 with TRBJ2-7; D not resolved. The CDR3 extends over 15 amino acids. Trimming took 5 bases from V and 2 from J, leaving 16 bases between them. CDR1 is WSHSY and CDR2 is SAAADI in the germline V gene. CDR3 coding DNA: TGCGCCAGCAGTCAGGTCGGTAGCTCCGCCTACGAGCAGTACTTC. Translated: CASSQVGSSAYEQYF.

This clonotype showed up many times. The J gene is TRBJ1-3, the V gene TRBV11-2, with D perhaps TRBD1 (5 bases). Germline loops: CDR1 SGHAT, CDR2 FQNNGV. CDR3 length: 14 residues. The V end lost 2 bases, the J end lost 4 bases, and 9 bases lay between the germline ends. CDR3 sequence (DNA): TGTGCCAGCAGCTTACAGGGTGCGGGAAACACCATATATTTT. It codes for CASSLQGAGNTIYF.

The gene calls are TRBV4-3 and TRBJ2-4, with TRBD1 identical over 8 bases. J lost 8 bases, V lost 3 bases, and 9 bases had no gene match. Germline V CDR1 and CDR2: LGHNA, YSLEER. There are 15 residues in the CDR3. The CDR3 coding sequence is TGCGCCAGCAGCCATTCGAACTCGGACAGGGACATTCAGTACTTC. This sequence encodes CASSHSNSDRDIQYF.

This chain uses TRBV7-9 with TRBJ1-1, with D perhaps matching TRBD1 (6 bases). Germline values: CDR1 SEHNR, CDR2 FQNEAQ (reference sequence). V was clipped by 4 bases and J by 1 base, with 13 bases between them. The CDR3 consists of 15 residues. The CDR3 coding sequence is TGTGCCAGCAGCTCCCGGGACATCAGGAACACTGAAGCTTTCTTT. Translated, it gives CASSSRDIRNTEAFF.

The chain recombines TRBV7-2 with TRBJ2-3; 14 bases are a match to TRBD2. The V gene's germline CDR1 is SGHTA and CDR2 FQGNSA. The CDR3 spans 16 residues. The junction had 4 bases not matched to a gene; V was cut back by 1 base and J by 7 bases. CDR3 DNA: TGTGCCAGCAGCTTAGAGGGGACTAGCGGGAGTTATACGCAGTATTTT. Translation: CASSLEGTSGSYTQYF.

This clonotype occurred many times. This rearrangement joins TRBV30 to TRBJ2-2; 10 bases match TRBD2. Germline values: CDR1 GTSNPN, CDR2 SVGIG (reference sequence). V was pared by 4 bases and J by 3 bases, with 2 bases of the junction left unmatched. CDR3 length: 14 amino acids. As DNA, the CDR3 is TGTGCCTGGACAAGCGGGAGGGACACCGGGGAGCTGTTTTTT. Translation gives CAWTSGRDTGELFF.

About this clonotype itself: A much larger clone is a single base away; this may be a read error. The V gene is TRBV30, the J gene TRBJ1-1; the match to TRBD1 covers 7 bases. The length of the CDR3 is 15 residues. Germline V gene sequence: CDR1 GTSNPN, CDR2 SVGIG (reference sequence). V trimming: 0 bases; J trimming: 5 bases; junction bases outside the gene matches: 9. The CDR3 DNA sequence: TGTGCCTGGAGTGTACGTGGGTCAGGGGGTACTGAAGCTTTCTTT. Its translation is CAWSVRGSGGTEAFF.

This clonotype was observed a few times. This chain uses TRBV15 with TRBJ1-5; D is uncertain. CDR3 length: 14 amino acids. The germline CDR1 and CDR2 sequences are LNHNV and YYDKDF (reference sequence). V lost 4 bases to trimming and J lost 6 bases, with 13 bases between them. The CDR3 DNA reads as TGTGCCACCAGCACCCTTGGAAGGAGTCAGCCCCAGCATTTT. This codes for CATSTLGRSQPQHF.

In this sample, this clonotype turned up a few times. The rearrangement links TRBV3-1 to TRBJ1-6; D remains ambiguous. The CDR3 runs 14 residues. The germline V and J ends were trimmed by 3 bases and 9 bases, with 12 bases remaining between them. From germline, CDR1 is LGHDT and CDR2 YNNKEL (reference sequence). The CDR3, as DNA: TGTGCCAGCAGCCAGATTGATAAACTTTCACCCCTCCACTTT. This codes for CASSQIDKLSPLHF.

There are a few counts of this clonotype. The chain recombines TRBV3-1 with TRBJ2-7; no reliable D call. This CDR3 region has 18 residues. Germline CDR1 is LGHDT and CDR2 is YNNKEL (reference sequence). The ends were cut back, 0 bases at V and 0 bases at J, with 18 bases in the middle. In DNA form, the CDR3 reads TGTGCCAGCAGCCAAGACCCCGAAGGAAGGCGGAGCTCCTACGAGCAGTACTTC. This codes for CASSQDPEGRRSSYEQYF.

This clonotype was observed at least ten times. The chain employs TRBV18 and TRBJ1-2, with D hard to call. This CDR3 spans 14 amino acids. Germline values: CDR1 KGHSH, CDR2 LQKENI. V was shortened by 2 bases and J by 4 bases, with 11 bases between the two germline ends. The chain's CDR3 is CASSPEGSPYGYTF. The CDR3 DNA reads TGTGCCAGCTCACCAGAGGGTTCACCCTATGGCTACACCTTC.

This clonotype was counted many times. This chain uses TRBV2 with TRBJ1-5; 7 positions agree with TRBD1. Looked up from germline, CDR1 is SNHLY and CDR2 is FYNNEI. The V and J ends lost 9 bases and 0 bases, in that order; junction bases with no gene match: 8. The CDR3 consists of 15 residues. The CDR3 nucleotides read TGTGCCAGTCGAGGACAGGATAATAGCAATCAGCCCCAGCATTTT. This translates into CASRGQDNSNQPQHF.

This clonotype has at least ten counts. The junction and the germline gene differ at one end; a read error may be behind it. The chain joins TRBV11-1 to TRBJ2-7; 10 bases fit TRBD1. This CDR3 spans 13 amino acids. Germline V gene lookup returns CDR1 SGHAT and CDR2 FQDESV (reference sequence). CDR3 amino acids: CASSATGGSTRHF. DNA for the CDR3: TGTGCCAGCAGCGCGACAGGGGGCTCTACCCGACACTTC. Based on the CDR3 plus reference TRBV11-1 and TRBJ2-7, the full variable domain is EAEVAQSPRYKITEKSQAVAFWCDPISGHATLYWYRQILGQGPELLVQFQDESVVDDSQLPKDRFSAERLKGVDSTLKIQPAELGDSAMYLCASSATGGSTRHFGPGTRLTVT.

This clonotype was counted at least ten times. The chain carries TRBV12-3 or TRBV12-4 and TRBJ1-5; 8 bases agree with TRBD1. This CDR3 contains 15 residues. V lost 6 bases and J lost 1; bases outside the gene matches: 5. CDR3 residues: CASSTGGSSNQPQHF. CDR3 nucleotides: TGTGCCAGCAGCACAGGGGGTTCGAGCAATCAGCCCCAGCATTTT.

The genes are TRBV10-3 and TRBJ2-7; 9 nucleotides match TRBD1. V shed 4 bases and J 1 base; nucleotides not matched to a gene: 8. Per germline, CDR1 ENHRY and CDR2 SYGVKD. The CDR3 sequence is 16 residues long. The CDR3, as DNA: TGTGCCATCAGTGTAGTAAGGACAGGGGATTCCTACGAGCAGTACTTC. Translated: CAISVVRTGDSYEQYF.

This clonotype was detected ten times or more. V gene TRBV11-2 combines with J gene TRBJ2-2; 8 bases line up with TRBD1. CDR3 size: 17 residues. CDR1 is SGHAT and CDR2 is FQNNGV in the germline V gene. The V segment lost 4 bases and the J segment 3 bases; nucleotides outside the gene matches: 10. CDR3 coding DNA: TGTGCCAGCAGCTCCCCTCGGGCAGGGGGCGACACCGGGGAGCTGTTTTTT. The encoded protein is CASSSPRAGGDTGELFF.

This clonotype came up many times. The gene calls are TRBV5-1 and TRBJ1-1; the D gene is possibly TRBD1 (5 bases). The CDR3 length is 16 residues. Germline V gives CDR1 SGHRS, CDR2 YFSETQ. The V gene lost 0 bases and the J gene lost 0 bases, with 12 bases spanning the gap. The CDR3 DNA follows: TGCGCCAGCAGCTTGGGTTTCGGGGCCATGAACACTGAAGCTTTCTTT. Translating gives CASSLGFGAMNTEAFF.

This clonotype was counted many times. The chain uses TRBV5-1 and TRBJ2-7; D unresolved. Germline V lookup: CDR1 SGHRS, CDR2 YFSETQ. There are 13 residues in the CDR3. Trimming removed 0 bases at V and 6 bases at J, with 10 bases between. CDR3 in DNA: TGCGCCAGCAGCTTGGGTATTGAGACCGAGCAGTACTTC. It specifies CASSLGIETEQYF.

This clonotype was counted at least ten times. At one end, the junction sequence differs from germline, possibly due to a read error. The chain couples TRBV28 to TRBJ1-2; D remains unclear. Germline CDR1 is MDHEN and CDR2 is SYDVKM. CDR3 length equals 14 residues. The CDR3 DNA follows: TGTGCCAGCAGCACCCTGGGTCTGGACCAGATAGTTTACTTC. It codes for CASSTLGLDQIVYF.